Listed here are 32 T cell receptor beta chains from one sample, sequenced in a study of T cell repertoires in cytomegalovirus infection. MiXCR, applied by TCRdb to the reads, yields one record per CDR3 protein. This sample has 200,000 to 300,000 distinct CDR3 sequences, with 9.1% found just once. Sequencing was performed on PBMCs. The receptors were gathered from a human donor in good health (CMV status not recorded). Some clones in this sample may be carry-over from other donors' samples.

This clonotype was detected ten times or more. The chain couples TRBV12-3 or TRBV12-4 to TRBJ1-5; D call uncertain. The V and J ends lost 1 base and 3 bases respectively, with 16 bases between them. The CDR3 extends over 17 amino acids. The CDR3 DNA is TGTGCCAGCAGTTTAGGGTCGGGCACGTTGAACAATCAGCCCCAGCATTTT. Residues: CASSLGSGTLNNQPQHF.

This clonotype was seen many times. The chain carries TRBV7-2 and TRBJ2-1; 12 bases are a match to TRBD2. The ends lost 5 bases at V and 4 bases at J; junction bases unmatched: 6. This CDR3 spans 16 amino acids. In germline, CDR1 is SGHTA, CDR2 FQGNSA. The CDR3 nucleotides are TGTGCCAGCAGCATAGGACTAGCGGGAAAGTACAATGAGCAGTTCTTC. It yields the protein CASSIGLAGKYNEQFF.

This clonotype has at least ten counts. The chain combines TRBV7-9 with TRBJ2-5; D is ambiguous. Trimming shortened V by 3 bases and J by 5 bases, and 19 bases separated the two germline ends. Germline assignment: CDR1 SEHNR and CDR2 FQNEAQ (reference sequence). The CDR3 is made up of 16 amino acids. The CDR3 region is CASSLSRSGRAETQYF. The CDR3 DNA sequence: TGTGCCAGCAGCTTGTCTAGATCAGGACGCGCGGAGACCCAGTACTTC.

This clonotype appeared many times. CDR3 sequence: CASSSRVGETQYF. DNA of the CDR3: TGTGCCAGCAGCTCCAGGGTCGGAGAGACCCAGTACTTC. The rearrangement joins TRBV7-2 to TRBJ2-5; D might be TRBD1 (5 bases). CDR1 and CDR2 (germline): SGHTA, FQGNSA. V shed 4 bases and J shed 4 bases, with 10 bases lying between them. The CDR3 length is 13 residues.

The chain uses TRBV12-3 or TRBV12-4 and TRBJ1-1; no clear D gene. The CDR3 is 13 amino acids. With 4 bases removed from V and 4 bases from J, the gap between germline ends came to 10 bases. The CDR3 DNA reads TGTGCCAGCAGTTCTAGTGTAAGCACTGAAGCTTTCTTT. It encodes CASSSSVSTEAFF.

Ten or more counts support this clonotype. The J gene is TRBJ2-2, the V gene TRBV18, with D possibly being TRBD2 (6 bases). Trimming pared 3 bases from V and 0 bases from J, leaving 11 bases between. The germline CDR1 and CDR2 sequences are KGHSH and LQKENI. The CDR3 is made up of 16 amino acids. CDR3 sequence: CASSPMAGPNTGELFF. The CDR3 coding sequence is TGTGCCAGCTCACCGATGGCGGGACCGAACACCGGGGAGCTGTTTTTT.

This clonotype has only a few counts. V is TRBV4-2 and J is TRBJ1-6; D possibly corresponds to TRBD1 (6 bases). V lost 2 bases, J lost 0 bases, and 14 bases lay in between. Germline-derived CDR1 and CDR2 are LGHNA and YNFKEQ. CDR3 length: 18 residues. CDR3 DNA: TGTGCCAGCAGCCAAACCTCCACAGGGAGCTCCTATAATTCACCCCTCCACTTT. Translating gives CASSQTSTGSSYNSPLHF.

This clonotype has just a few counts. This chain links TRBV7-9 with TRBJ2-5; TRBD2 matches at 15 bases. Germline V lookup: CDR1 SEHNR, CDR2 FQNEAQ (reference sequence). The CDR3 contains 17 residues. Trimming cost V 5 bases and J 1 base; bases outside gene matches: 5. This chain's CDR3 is CASSPGLAGGRQETQYF. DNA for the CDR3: TGTGCCAGCAGCCCGGGACTAGCGGGGGGTCGCCAAGAGACCCAGTACTTC. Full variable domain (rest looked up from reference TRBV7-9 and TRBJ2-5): DTGVSQNPRHKITKRGQNVTFRCDPISEHNRLYWYRQTLGQGPEFLTYFQNEAQLEKSRLLSDRFSAERPKGSFSTLEIQRTEQGDSAMYLCASSPGLAGGRQETQYFGPGTRLLVL.

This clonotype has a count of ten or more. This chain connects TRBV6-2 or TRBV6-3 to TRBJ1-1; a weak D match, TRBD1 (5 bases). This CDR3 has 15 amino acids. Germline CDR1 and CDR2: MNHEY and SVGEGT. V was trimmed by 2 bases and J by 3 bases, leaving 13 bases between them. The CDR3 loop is CASSYVGRADTEAFF. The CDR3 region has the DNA TGTGCCAGCAGTTACGTCGGCAGGGCGGACACTGAAGCTTTCTTT.

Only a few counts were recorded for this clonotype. This CDR3 is CASSYGGAGGEQFF. CDR3 nucleotide sequence: TGTGCCAGCAGTTACGGGGGGGCGGGGGGTGAGCAGTTCTTC. The chain links TRBV6-8 to TRBJ2-1; 8 bases match TRBD2. The CDR3 covers 14 residues. V shed 2 bases, J shed 9 bases, and the junction held 6 bases outside the gene matches. The germline CDR1 and CDR2 sequences are MNHGY and SAAAGT.

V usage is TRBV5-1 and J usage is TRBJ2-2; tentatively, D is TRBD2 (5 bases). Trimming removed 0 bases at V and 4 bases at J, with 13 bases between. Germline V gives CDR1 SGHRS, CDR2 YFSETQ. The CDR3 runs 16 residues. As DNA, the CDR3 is TGCGCCAGCAGCTTGGCCAGCGGAGGCCTCACCGGGGAGCTGTTTTTT. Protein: CASSLASGGLTGELFF.

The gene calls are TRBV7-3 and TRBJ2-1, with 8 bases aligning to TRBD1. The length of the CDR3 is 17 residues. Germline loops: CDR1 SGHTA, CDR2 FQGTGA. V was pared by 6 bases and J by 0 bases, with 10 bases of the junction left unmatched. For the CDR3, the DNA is TGTGCCAGCAGTCCCGGACAGGGACCAAGCTCCTACAATGAGCAGTTCTTC. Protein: CASSPGQGPSSYNEQFF.

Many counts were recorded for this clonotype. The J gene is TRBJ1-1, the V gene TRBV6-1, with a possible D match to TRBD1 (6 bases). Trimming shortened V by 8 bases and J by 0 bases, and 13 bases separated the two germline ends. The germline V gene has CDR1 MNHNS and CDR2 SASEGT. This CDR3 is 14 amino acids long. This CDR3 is CASGSQGLNTEAFF. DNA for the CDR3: TGTGCCAGCGGGTCGCAGGGGCTGAACACTGAAGCTTTCTTT.

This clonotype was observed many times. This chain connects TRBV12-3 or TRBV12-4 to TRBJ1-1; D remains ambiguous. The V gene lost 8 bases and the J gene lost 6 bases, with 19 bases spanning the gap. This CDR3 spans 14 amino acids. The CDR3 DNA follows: TGTGCCAGCGCTCAAACGGACGGCCTCTCTGAAGCTTTCTTT. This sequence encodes CASAQTDGLSEAFF.

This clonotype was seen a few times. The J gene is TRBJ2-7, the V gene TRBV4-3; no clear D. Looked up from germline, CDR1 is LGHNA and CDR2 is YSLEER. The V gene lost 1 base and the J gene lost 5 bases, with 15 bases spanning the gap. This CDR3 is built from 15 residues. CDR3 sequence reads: CASSQVNGVMNEQYF. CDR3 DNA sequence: TGCGCCAGCAGCCAAGTGAACGGTGTGATGAACGAGCAGTACTTC.

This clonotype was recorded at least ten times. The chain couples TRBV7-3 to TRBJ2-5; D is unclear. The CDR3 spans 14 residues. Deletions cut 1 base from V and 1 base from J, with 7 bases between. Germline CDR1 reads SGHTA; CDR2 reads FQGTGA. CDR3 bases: TGTGCCAGCAGCTTAAACGGCGGCCAAGAGACCCAGTACTTC. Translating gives CASSLNGGQETQYF. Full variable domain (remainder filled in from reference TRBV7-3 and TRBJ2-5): GAGVSQTPSNKVTEKGKYVELRCDPISGHTALYWYRQSLGQGPEFLIYFQGTGAADDSGLPNDRFFAVRPEGSVSTLKIQRTERGDSAVYLCASSLNGGQETQYFGPGTRLLVL.

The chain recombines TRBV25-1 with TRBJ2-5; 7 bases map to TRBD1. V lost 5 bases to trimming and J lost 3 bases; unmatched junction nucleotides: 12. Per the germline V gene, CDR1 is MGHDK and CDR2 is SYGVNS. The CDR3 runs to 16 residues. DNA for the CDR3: TGTGCCAGCAGTAACACCGGGACAGCCAGGGAAGAGACCCAGTACTTC. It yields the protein CASSNTGTAREETQYF.

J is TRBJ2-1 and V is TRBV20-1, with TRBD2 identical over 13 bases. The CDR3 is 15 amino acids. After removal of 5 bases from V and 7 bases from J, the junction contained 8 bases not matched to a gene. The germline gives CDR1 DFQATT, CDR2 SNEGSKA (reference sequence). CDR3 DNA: TGCAGTGCTTTCCCGGTACTAGCGGGGGGGAATGAGCAGTTCTTC. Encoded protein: CSAFPVLAGGNEQFF.

The CDR3: CASSMARGPYEQYF. CDR3 DNA sequence: TGTGCCAGTAGTATGGCCAGGGGACCCTACGAGCAGTACTTC. The V call is TRBV19, the J call TRBJ2-7; D may be TRBD1 (6 bases). CDR3 size: 14 residues. V lost 3 bases and J 2 bases, leaving 11 bases between the germline ends. CDR1 and CDR2 (germline): LNHDA, SQIVND (reference sequence).

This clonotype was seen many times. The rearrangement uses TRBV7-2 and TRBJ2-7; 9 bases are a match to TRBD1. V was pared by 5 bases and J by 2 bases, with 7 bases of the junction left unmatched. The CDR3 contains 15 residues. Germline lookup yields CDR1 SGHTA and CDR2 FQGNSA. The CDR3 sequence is CASSIGQGRTYEQYF. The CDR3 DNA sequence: TGTGCCAGCAGCATTGGACAGGGGCGAACCTACGAGCAGTACTTC. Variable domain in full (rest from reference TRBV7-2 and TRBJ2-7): GAGVSQSPSNKVTEKGKDVELRCDPISGHTALYWYRQSLGQGLEFLIYFQGNSAPDKSGLPSDRFSAERTGGSVSTLTIQRTQQEDSAVYLCASSIGQGRTYEQYFGPGTRLTVT.

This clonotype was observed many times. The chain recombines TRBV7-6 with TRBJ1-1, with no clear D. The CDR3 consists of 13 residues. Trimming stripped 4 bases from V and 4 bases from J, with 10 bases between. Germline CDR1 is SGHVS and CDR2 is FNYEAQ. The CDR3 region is CASSSFLATEAFF. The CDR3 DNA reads TGTGCCAGCAGCTCCTTCTTGGCCACTGAAGCTTTCTTT.

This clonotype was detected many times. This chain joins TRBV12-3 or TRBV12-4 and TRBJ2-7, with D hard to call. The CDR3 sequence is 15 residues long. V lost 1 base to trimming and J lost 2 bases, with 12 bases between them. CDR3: CASSLEANPAYEQYF. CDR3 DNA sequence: TGTGCCAGCAGTTTAGAGGCAAACCCGGCCTACGAGCAGTACTTC.

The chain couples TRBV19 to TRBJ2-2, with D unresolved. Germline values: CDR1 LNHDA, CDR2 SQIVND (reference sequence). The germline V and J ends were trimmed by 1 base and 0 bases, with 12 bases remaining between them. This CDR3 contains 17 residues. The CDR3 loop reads CASSIGTMRSNTGELFF. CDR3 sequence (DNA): TGTGCCAGTAGTATAGGCACCATGAGGTCGAACACCGGGGAGCTGTTTTTT.

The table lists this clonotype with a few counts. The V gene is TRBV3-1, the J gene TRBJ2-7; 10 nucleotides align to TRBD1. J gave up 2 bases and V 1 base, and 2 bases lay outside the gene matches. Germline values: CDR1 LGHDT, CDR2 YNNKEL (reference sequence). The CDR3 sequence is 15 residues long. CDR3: CASSQAGTGAYEQYF. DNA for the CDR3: TGTGCCAGCAGCCAAGCCGGGACAGGGGCCTACGAGCAGTACTTC.

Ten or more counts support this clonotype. The CDR3 region has the DNA TGTGCCAGCAGTGGAGGAAACATTCAGTACTTC. Amino acids: CASSGGNIQYF. The chain carries TRBV25-1 and TRBJ2-4; D gene uncertain. The CDR3 loop spans 11 amino acids. Trimming stripped 4 bases from V and 6 bases from J, with 4 bases between. The germline CDR1 and CDR2 sequences are MGHDK and SYGVNS.

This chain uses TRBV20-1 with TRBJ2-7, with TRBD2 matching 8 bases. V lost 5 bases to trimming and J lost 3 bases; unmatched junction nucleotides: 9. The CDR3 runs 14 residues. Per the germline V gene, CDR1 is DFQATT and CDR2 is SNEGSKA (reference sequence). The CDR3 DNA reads TGCAGTGCTCCCCCCGGGGGGGCCAACTACGAGCAGTACTTC. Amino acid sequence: CSAPPGGANYEQYF.

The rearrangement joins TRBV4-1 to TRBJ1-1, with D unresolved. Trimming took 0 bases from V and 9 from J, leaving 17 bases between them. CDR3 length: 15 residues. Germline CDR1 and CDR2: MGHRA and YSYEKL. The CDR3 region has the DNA TGCGCCAGCAGCCAAGATTGGACCCGGGCAGAAAAAGCTTTCTTT. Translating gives CASSQDWTRAEKAFF.

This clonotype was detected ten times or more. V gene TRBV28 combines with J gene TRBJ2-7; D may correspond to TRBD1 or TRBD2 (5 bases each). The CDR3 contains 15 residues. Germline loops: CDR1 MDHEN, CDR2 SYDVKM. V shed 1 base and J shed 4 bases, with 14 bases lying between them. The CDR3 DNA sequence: TGTGCCAGCAGTTTATCCCCGGGACCCCGTTACGAGCAGTACTTC. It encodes CASSLSPGPRYEQYF.

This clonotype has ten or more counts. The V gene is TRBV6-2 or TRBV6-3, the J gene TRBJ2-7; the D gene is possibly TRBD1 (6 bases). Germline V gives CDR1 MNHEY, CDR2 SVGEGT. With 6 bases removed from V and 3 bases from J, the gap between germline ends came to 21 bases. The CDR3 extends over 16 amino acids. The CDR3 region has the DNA TGTGCCAGCAGCTCACCTGACATTTCAGGGGTCTACGAGCAGTACTTC. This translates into CASSSPDISGVYEQYF.

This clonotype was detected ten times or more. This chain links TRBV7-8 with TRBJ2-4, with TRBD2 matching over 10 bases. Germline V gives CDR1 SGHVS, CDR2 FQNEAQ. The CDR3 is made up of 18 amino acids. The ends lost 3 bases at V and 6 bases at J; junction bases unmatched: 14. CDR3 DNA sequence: TGTGCCAGCAGCTTCGCTAGCGGGGGAACCCATGGGGGAAACATTCAGTACTTC. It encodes CASSFASGGTHGGNIQYF.

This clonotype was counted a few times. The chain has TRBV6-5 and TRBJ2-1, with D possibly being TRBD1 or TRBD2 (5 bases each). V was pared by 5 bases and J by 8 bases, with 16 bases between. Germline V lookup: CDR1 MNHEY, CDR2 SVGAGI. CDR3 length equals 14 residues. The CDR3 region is CASSEGGTHYEQFF. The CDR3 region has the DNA TGTGCCAGCAGTGAAGGTGGGACCCACTATGAGCAGTTCTTC.

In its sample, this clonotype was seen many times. The CDR3 reads CASSPSGTGLFF. Written as DNA, the CDR3 is TGCGCCAGCAGCCCTTCCGGGACAGGCCTGTTCTTC. The chain employs TRBV4-3 and TRBJ2-1; the match to TRBD1 covers 8 bases. Germline CDR1 is LGHNA and CDR2 is YSLEER. The V gene end was trimmed by 4 bases and the J gene end by 15 bases; junction bases not matched to a gene: 8. The CDR3 loop spans 12 amino acids.